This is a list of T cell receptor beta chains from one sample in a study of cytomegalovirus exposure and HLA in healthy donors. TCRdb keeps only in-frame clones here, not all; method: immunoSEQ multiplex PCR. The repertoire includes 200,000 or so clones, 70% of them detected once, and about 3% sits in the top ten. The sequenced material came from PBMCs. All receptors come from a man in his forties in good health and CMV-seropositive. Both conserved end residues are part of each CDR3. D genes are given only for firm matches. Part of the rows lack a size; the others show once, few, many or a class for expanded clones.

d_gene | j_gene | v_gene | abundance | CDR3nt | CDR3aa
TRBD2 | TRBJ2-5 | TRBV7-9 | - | TGTGCCAGCAGCACCGCCGGGGGGGTATGGGAGACCCAGTACTTC | CASSTAGGVWETQYF
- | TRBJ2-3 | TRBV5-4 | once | TGTGCCAGCAGCTTGGGGAGGACTAGCACAGATACGCAGTATTTT | CASSLGRTSTDTQYF
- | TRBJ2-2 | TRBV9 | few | TGTGCCAGCAGCGCCCTCACCGGGGAGCTGTTTTTT | CASSALTGELFF
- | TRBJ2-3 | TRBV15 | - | TGTGCCACCGGGCCGAGAGGCACAGATACGCAGTATTTT | CATGPRGTDTQYF
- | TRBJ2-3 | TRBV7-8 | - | TGTGCCAGCAGCTTAGAAGGGGGATACACAGATACGCAGTATTTT | CASSLEGGYTDTQYF
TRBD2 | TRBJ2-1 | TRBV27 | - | TGTGCCACCAAAGGACTAGCGGACAATGAGCAGTTCTTC | CATKGLADNEQFF
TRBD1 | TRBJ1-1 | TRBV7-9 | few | TGTGCCAGCAGCTTAGCTGGGACAGTCCCTGAAGCTTTCTTT | CASSLAGTVPEAFF
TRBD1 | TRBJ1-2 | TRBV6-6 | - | TGTGCCAGCAGTTACTCGACAGGGGGCGGCTACACCTTC | CASSYSTGGGYTF
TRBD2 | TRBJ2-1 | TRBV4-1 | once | TGCGCCAGCAGCCTCGGGACTAGCGGGGGGGGCGAGCAGTTCTTC | CASSLGTSGGGEQFF
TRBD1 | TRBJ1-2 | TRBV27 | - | TGTGCCACCAGGGACCTAGGGACAGGGGGCAAGATTTATGGCTACACCTTC | CATRDLGTGGKIYGYTF
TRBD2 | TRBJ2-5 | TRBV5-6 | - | TGTGCCAGCAGCTGGTCGCTAGCGGGGGTTGGGACCCAGTACTTC | CASSWSLAGVGTQYF
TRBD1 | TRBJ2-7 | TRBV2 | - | TGTGCCAGCAGTGAAGGGGGTGGACAGGGCTACGAGCAGTACTTC | CASSEGGGQGYEQYF
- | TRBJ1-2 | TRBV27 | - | TGTGCCAGCACCCTGGTGGGGCCCCCGGGCGCGTTGGGCTACACCTTC | CASTLVGPPGALGYTF
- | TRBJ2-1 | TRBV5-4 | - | TGTGCCAGCAGGCCTACAGGGAGCTCCTACAATGAGCAGTTCTTC | CASRPTGSSYNEQFF
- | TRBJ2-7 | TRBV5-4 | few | TGTGCCAGCAGCCGACAGCTTCCCTACGAGCAGTACTTC | CASSRQLPYEQYF
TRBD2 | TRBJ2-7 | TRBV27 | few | TGTGCCAGCAGTTTAAGGGCAGGGAGGGGCTACGAGCAGTACTTC | CASSLRAGRGYEQYF
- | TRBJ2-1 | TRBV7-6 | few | TGTGCCAGCAGCTGGCCCGATGGTGAGCAGTTCTTC | CASSWPDGEQFF
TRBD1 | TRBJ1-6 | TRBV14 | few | TGTGCCAGCAGCACGGACAGGGTTGGGACCTATAATTCACCCCTCCACTTT | CASSTDRVGTYNSPLHF
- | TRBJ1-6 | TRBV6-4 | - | TGTGCCAGCAGTGAACGGAGCGCACCCCCCAATTCACCCCTCCACTTT | CASSERSAPPNSPLHF
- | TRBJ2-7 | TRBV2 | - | TGTGCCAGCAGGGACAGCTACGAGCAGTACTTC | CASRDSYEQYF
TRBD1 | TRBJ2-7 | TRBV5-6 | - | TGTGCCAGCAGTCCCGGACAGGAGGCCTACGAGCAGTACTTC | CASSPGQEAYEQYF
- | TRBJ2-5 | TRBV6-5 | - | TGTGCCAGCAGTTACTATGAAGGGGGAGAGACCCAGTACTTC | CASSYYEGGETQYF
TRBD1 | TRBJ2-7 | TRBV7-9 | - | TGTGCCAGCAACAGAGAGTCCCGGGACAGGGCCGGGGCGTACGAGCAGTACTTC | CASNRESRDRAGAYEQYF
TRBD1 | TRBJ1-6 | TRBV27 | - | TGTGCCAGCAGTTTCGACAGGGGGAATTCACCCCTCCACTTT | CASSFDRGNSPLHF
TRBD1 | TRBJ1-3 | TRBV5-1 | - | TGCGCCAGCAGCTTGGGAGGGGGCACTGGAAACACCATATATTTT | CASSLGGGTGNTIYF
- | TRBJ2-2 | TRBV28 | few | TGTGCCGGGCAGGGGCCTTACACCGGGGAGCTGTTTTTT | CAGQGPYTGELFF
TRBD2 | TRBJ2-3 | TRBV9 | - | TGTGCCAGCACCCTGACTAGCGGGGGCACAGATACGCAGTATTTT | CASTLTSGGTDTQYF
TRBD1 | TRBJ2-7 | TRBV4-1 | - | TGCGCCAGCAGCCAAGATAACAGGGGATGGTACGAGCAGTACTTC | CASSQDNRGWYEQYF
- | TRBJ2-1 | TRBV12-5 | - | TGTGCTAGTGGAGACAAACAGCTCAATGAGCAGTTCTTC | CASGDKQLNEQFF
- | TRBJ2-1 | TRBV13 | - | TGTGCCACCCTACAGGGTTACAATGAGCAGTTCTTC | CATLQGYNEQFF
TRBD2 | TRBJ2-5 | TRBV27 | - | TGTGCCAGCAGTTTAAGGAGCCGGGACTACGCAGGAGAGACCCAGTACTTC | CASSLRSRDYAGETQYF
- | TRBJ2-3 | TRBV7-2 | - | TGTGCCAGCAGCTCCTACACAGATACGCAGTATTTT | CASSSYTDTQYF
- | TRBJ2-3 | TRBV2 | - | TGTGCCAGCAGTGAAGCCCTCGGCTGGGGCGGAGGGGCAGATACGCAGTATTTT | CASSEALGWGGGADTQYF
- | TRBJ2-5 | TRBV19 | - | TGTGCCAGTAGTTCTCCAAGGCGAGGGCGGGGAGAGACCCAGTACTTC | CASSSPRRGRGETQYF
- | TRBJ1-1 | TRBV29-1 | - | TGCAGCGTTGGGCCTACAGGGAGTAACACTGAAGCTTTCTTT | CSVGPTGSNTEAFF
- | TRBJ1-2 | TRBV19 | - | TGTGCCAGTAGTGACTGGCAGCTGAACTATGGCTACACCTTC | CASSDWQLNYGYTF
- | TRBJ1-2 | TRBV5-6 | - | TGTGCCAGCAGCTTTATAACACCCGATGGCTACACCTTC | CASSFITPDGYTF
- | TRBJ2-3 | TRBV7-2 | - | TGTGCCAGCAGCTTAGACCCTAGTCCAACGCAGTATTTT | CASSLDPSPTQYF
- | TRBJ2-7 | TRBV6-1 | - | TGTGCCAGCAGGACCGGGGAATCGGGCGAGCAGTACTTC | CASRTGESGEQYF
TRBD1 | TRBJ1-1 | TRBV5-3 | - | TGTGCCAGAAGCCCTCAAGGACAGGGGGCTTGGGGCCTCAACACTGAAGCTTTCTTT | CARSPQGQGAWGLNTEAFF
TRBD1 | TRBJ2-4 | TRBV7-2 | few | TGTGCCAGCAGCTTGACAGGGGGCCCCAACATTCAGTACTTC | CASSLTGGPNIQYF
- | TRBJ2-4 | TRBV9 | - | TGTGCCAGCGGGCCCCAAGGGGGTAGGAAAAACATTCAGTACTTC | CASGPQGGRKNIQYF
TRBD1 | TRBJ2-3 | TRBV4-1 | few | TGCGCCAGCAGCCAAGCGTTTACAGGGGGTACAGATACGCAGTATTTT | CASSQAFTGGTDTQYF
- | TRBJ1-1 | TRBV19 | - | TGTGCCACCCATAACAGGGCGAGGAACACTGAAGCTTTCTTT | CATHNRARNTEAFF
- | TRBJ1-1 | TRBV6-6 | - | TGTGCCAGCAGTTACCACCCGCAGACTCTGGACACTGAAGCTTTCTTT | CASSYHPQTLDTEAFF
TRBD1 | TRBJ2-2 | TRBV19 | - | TGTGCCAGTAGTACGACAGGGGTGCACACCGGGGAGCTGTTTTTT | CASSTTGVHTGELFF
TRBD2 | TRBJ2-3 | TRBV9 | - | TGTTCCAGCAGCCTCGGTAGCGGGGGGGCAGATACGCAGTATTTT | CSSSLGSGGADTQYF
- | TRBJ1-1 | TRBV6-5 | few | TGTGCCAGCAGGGCCGGGGGCACTGAAGCTTTCTTT | CASRAGGTEAFF
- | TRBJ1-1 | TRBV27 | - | TGTGCCAGCAGTTTACGGGGTTCGAACACTGAAGCTTTCTTT | CASSLRGSNTEAFF
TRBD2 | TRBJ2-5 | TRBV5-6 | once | TGTGCCAGCAGCCTCCGGACTAGCGGGCTCCAAGAGACCCAGTACTTC | CASSLRTSGLQETQYF
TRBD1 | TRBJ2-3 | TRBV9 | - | TGTGCCAGCAGCCAGGGACAGGGTGTGGATACGCAGTATTTT | CASSQGQGVDTQYF